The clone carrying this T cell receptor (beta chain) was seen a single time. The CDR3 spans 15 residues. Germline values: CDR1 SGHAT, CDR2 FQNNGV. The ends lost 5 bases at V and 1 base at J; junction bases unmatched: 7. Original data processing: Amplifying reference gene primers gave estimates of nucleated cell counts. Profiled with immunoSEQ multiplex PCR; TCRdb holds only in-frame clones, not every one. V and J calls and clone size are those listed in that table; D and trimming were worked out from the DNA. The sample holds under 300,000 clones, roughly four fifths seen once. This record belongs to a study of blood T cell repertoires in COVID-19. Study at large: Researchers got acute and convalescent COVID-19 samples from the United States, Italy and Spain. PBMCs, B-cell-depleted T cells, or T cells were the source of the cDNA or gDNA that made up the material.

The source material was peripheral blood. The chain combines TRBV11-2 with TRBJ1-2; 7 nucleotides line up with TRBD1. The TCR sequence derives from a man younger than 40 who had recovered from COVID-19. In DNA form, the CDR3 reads TGTGCCAGCAGCGTAACCGGGACAGATAACTATGGCTACACCTTC. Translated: CASSVTGTDNYGYTF.